The 12 T cell receptor beta chains reported below all come from one sample, sequenced in a study of cytomegalovirus exposure and HLA in healthy donors. With 60 Vbeta and 13 Jbeta primers, the PCR was carried out. The repertoire was sequenced with immunoSEQ multiplex PCR; TCRdb's copy has only in-frame clones and lacks some. The sample has some 160,000 clones, around 72% seen once; the top ten hold roughly 2%. The sequenced material came from PBMCs. These receptors were taken from a middle-aged man in good health and CMV-seronegative.

The chain is built from TRBV19 and TRBJ1-2; 8 bases are a match to TRBD1. CDR1 LNHDA and CDR2 SQIVND come from the germline V gene (reference sequence). This CDR3 has 14 residues. After removal of 3 bases from V and 2 bases from J, the junction contained 2 bases not matched to a gene. For the CDR3, the DNA is TGTGCCAGTAGTATGTCAGGGGGCAACTATGGCTACACCTTC. It translates to CASSMSGGNYGYTF.

A few counts support this clone. The chain is built from TRBV7-3 and TRBJ2-7; 7 positions agree with TRBD1. This CDR3 comprises 13 residues. In germline, CDR1 is SGHTA, CDR2 FQGTGA. V shed 5 bases, J shed 5 bases, and the junction held 6 bases outside the gene matches. The CDR3 DNA reads TGTGCCAGCAGCCGGACAGGTGTCGACGAGCAGTACTTC. Translated, it gives CASSRTGVDEQYF.

On this clone: Distinct nucleotide sequences in the sample also encode this CDR3. This chain joins TRBV5-1 and TRBJ1-1, with 7 bases lining up with TRBD1. Looked up from germline, CDR1 is SGHRS and CDR2 is YFSETQ. This CDR3 region has 15 residues. The junction had 3 bases not matched to a gene; V was cut back by 0 bases and J by 1 base. CDR3 in amino acids: CASSLGAGGNTEAFF. CDR3 coding DNA: TGCGCCAGCAGCTTGGGGGCAGGGGGGAACACTGAAGCTTTCTTT.

This clone occurred a few times. J is TRBJ1-1 and V is TRBV10-3; D ambiguous. The germline CDR1 and CDR2 sequences are ENHRY and SYGVKD. The CDR3 consists of 12 residues. V shed 10 bases and J shed 1 base, with 10 bases lying between them. CDR3 sequence: CATSEENTEAFF. CDR3 DNA sequence: TGTGCCACCTCAGAAGAGAACACTGAAGCTTTCTTT.

As regards this clone: Distinct nucleotide sequences in the sample also encode this CDR3. The CDR3 loop is CASSLDSGNTGELFF. The CDR3 DNA reads TGCGCCAGCAGCTTGGATTCGGGGAACACCGGGGAGCTGTTTTTT. The rearrangement links TRBV5-1 to TRBJ2-2; D is ambiguous. Per germline, CDR1 SGHRS and CDR2 YFSETQ. The CDR3 is 15 residues long. V gave up 0 bases and J gave up 1 base, with 7 bases separating them.

This clone was found once. Other DNA sequences in this sample translate to the same CDR3. The V gene is TRBV2, the J gene TRBJ1-4; TRBD1 matches at 8 bases. This CDR3 has 16 residues. V shed 6 bases and J 13 bases; nucleotides not matched to a gene: 19. In germline, CDR1 is SNHLY, CDR2 FYNNEI. DNA of the CDR3: TGTGCCAGCAGGGGAATCCTATTGACAGGGGCAGGGCTACTGTTTTTT. It codes for CASRGILLTGAGLLFF.

The chain is built from TRBV7-2 and TRBJ2-1, with TRBD2 identical over 8 bases. The CDR3 loop spans 15 amino acids. Germline trimming cut 0 bases from V and 2 bases from J; bases unmatched to any gene: 0. Germline assignment: CDR1 SGHTA and CDR2 FQGNSA. The CDR3 loop reads CASSLASGTYNEQFF. CDR3 nucleotides: TGTGCCAGCAGCTTAGCTAGCGGGACCTACAATGAGCAGTTCTTC.

The chain joins TRBV5-1 to TRBJ2-6, with 7 positions matching TRBD1. The CDR3 runs 17 residues. V gave up 7 bases and J gave up 0 bases; unmatched junction bases: 10. Germline V lookup: CDR1 SGHRS, CDR2 YFSETQ. CDR3 nucleotides: TGCGCCAGCGGGCCCGGGACAGACCTCTCTGGGGCCAACGTCCTGACTTTC. Its translation: CASGPGTDLSGANVLTF. Using reference TRBV5-1 and TRBJ2-6 for the parts outside the CDR3, the full variable domain is KAGVTQTPRYLIKTRGQQVTLSCSPISGHRSVSWYQQTPGQGLQFLFEYFSETQRNKGNFPGRFSGRQFSNSRSEMNVSTLELGDSALYLCASGPGTDLSGANVLTFGAGSRLTVL.

CDR3 bases: TGTGCCAGCAGCCAAGAAACAGCTGACAATGAGCAGTTCTTC. It specifies CASSQETADNEQFF. The gene calls are TRBV4-2 and TRBJ2-1; D gene unclear. V was trimmed by 0 bases and J by 5 bases, leaving 8 bases between them. Germline V CDR1 and CDR2: LGHNA, YNFKEQ. There are 14 residues in the CDR3.

The chain uses TRBV19 and TRBJ2-1; 7 bases line up with TRBD1. This CDR3 spans 20 amino acids. CDR1 is LNHDA and CDR2 is SQIVND in the germline V gene (reference sequence). The V segment lost 1 base and the J segment 6 bases; nucleotides outside the gene matches: 21. Here the CDR3 reads CASSIGRQGGRGYFTNEQFF. The CDR3, as DNA: TGTGCCAGTAGTATAGGAAGGCAAGGGGGCAGGGGATATTTCACCAATGAGCAGTTCTTC.

V usage is TRBV5-1 and J usage is TRBJ2-5; possibly TRBD2 for D (5 bases). The V gene's germline CDR1 is SGHRS and CDR2 YFSETQ. The CDR3 has 15 amino acids. V gave up 0 bases and J gave up 3 bases, with 12 bases separating them. The CDR3 bases are TGCGCCAGCAGCTTGGCCGAAGCGGCCAAAGAGACCCAGTACTTC. It specifies CASSLAEAAKETQYF.

This clone was seen a few times. This sequence joins TRBV5-1 and TRBJ1-5; tentative D call: TRBD1 (5 bases). Deletions cut 0 bases from V and 7 bases from J, with 14 bases between. CDR3 length: 15 residues. The germline CDR1 and CDR2 sequences are SGHRS and YFSETQ. CDR3: CASSLEMGGGQPQHF. CDR3 DNA: TGCGCCAGCAGCTTGGAAATGGGGGGAGGACAGCCCCAGCATTTT.